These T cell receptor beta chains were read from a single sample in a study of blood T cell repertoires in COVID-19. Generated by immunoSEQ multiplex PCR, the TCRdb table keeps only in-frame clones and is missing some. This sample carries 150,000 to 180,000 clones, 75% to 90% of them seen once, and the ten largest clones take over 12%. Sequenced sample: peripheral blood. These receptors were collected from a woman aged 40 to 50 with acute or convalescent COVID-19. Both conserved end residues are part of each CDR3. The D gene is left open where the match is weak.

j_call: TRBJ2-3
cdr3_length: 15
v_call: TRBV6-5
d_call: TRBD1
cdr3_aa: CASSRGGTGFDTQYF

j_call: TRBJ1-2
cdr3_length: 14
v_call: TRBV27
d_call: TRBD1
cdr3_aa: CASSPEGQFYGYTF

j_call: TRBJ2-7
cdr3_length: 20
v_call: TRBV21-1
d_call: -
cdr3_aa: CASSKVIGTGFLERTYEQYF

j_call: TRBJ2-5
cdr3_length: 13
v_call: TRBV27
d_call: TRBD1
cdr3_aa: CASSTGASETQYF

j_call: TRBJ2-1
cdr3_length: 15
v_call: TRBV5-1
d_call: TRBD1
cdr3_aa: CASKESGTGSDEQFF

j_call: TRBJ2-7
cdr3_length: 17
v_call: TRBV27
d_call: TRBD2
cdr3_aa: CASSSGGSGRIWHEQYF

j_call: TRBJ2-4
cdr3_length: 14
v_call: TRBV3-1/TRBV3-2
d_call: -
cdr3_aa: CASSQQGLGNIQYF

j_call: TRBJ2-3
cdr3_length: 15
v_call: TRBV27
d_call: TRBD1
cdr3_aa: CASSFGTGGTDTQYF

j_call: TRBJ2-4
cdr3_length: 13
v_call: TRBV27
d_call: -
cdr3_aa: CASSLSGVNIQYF

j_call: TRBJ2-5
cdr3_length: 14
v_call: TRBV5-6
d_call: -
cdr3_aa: CASSWGGVQETQYF

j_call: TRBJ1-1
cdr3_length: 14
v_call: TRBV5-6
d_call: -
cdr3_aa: CASSLGQMNTEAFF

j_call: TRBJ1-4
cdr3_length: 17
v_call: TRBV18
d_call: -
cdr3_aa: CASSLSWGLGDDEKLFF

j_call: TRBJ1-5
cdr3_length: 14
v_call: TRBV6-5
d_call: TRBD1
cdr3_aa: CASSKTGSNQPQHF

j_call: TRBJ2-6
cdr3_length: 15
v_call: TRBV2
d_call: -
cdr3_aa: CASSRSIVGANVLTF

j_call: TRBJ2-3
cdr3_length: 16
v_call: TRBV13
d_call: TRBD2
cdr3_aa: CASSFSGLAGGDTQYF

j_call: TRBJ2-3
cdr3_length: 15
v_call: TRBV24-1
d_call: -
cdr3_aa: CATSDPRESTDTQYF

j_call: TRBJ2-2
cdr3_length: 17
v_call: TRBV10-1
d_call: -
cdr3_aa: CASSERAGATNTGELFF

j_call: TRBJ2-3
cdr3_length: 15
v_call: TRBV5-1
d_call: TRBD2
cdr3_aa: CASSLDLAGVDTQYF

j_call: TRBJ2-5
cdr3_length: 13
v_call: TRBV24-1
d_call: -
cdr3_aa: CATSVGGQETQYF

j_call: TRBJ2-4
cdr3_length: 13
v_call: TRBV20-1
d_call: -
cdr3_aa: CSASNLAKNIQYF

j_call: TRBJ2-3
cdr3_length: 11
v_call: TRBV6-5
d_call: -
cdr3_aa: CASGETDTQYF

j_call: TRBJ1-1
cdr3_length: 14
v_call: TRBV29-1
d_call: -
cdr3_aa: CSVVSRDTDTEAFF

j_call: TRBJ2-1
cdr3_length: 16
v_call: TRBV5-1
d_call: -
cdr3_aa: CASSPRLTNLSPEQFF

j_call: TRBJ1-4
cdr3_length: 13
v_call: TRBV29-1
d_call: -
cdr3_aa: CSVTVGGDEKLFF

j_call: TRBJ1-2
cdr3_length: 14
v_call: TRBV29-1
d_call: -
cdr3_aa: CSVVGEGGIYGYTF

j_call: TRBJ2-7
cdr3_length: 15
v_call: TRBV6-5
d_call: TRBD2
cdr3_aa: CASSPGLAGSYEQYF

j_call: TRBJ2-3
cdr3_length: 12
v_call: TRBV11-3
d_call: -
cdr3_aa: CASSVVTDTQYF

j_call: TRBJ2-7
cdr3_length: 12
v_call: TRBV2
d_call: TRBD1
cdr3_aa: CASTTGVYEQYF

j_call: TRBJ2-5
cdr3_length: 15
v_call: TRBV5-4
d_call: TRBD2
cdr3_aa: CASSFSGGSGETQYF

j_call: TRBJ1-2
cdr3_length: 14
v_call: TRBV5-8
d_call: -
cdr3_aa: CASSLQGRAYGYTF

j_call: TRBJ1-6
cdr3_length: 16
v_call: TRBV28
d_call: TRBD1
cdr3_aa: CASRDTGGGLNSPLHF

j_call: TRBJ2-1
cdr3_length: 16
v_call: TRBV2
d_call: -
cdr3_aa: CASSEAPVSSYNEQFF

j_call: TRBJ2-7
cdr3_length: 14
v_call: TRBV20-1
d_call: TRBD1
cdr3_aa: CSASRQGIGYEQYF

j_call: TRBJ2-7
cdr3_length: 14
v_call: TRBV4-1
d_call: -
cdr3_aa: CASSQTVNSYEQYF

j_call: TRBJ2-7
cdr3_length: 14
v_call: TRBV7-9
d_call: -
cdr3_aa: CASSLDRLPYEQYF

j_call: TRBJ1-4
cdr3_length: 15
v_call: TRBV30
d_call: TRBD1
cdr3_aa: CAWSVKQGVAEKLFF

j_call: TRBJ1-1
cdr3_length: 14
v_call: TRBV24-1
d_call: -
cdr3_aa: CATSGAGMNTEAFF

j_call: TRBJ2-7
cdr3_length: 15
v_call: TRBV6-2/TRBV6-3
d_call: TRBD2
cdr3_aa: CASSAWTSGRELQYF

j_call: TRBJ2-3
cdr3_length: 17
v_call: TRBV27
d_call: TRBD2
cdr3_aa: CASSLTTSGRERDTQYF

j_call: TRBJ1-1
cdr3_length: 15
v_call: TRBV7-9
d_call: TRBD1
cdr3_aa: CASSHTGTGGYEAFF

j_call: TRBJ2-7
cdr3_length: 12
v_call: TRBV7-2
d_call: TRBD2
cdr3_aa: CAGASGGYEQYF

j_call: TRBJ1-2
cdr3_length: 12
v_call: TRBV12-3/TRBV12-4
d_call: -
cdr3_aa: CASSLSGRGYTF

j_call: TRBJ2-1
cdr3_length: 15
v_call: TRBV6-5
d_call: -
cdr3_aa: CASSYSELAPDEQFF

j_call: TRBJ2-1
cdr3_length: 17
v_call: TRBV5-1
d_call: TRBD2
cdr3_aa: CASSYGLAGGTYNEQFF

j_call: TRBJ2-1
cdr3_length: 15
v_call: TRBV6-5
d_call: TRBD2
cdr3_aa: CASLGLAFSYNEQFF

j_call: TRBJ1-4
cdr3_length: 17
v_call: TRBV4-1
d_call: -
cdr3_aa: CASSQGFGAPTNEKLFF

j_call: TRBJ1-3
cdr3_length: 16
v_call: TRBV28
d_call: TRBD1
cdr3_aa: CASSPLYRGPGNTIYF

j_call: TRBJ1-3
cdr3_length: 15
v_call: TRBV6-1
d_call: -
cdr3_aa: CASSEIGGLGNTIYF

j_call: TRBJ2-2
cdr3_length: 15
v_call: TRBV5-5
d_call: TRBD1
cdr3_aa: CASSTDRGLVGELFF